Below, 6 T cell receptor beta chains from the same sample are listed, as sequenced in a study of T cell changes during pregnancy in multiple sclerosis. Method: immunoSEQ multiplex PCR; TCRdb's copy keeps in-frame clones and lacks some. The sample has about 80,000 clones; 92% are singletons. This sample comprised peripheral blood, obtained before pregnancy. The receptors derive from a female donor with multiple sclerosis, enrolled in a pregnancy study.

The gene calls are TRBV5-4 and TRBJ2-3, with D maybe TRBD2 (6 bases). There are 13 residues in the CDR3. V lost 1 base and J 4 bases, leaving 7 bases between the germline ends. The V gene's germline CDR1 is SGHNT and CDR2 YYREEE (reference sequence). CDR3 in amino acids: CASSLWGADTQYF. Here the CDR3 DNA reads TGTGCCAGCAGCTTGTGGGGGGCAGATACGCAGTATTTT.

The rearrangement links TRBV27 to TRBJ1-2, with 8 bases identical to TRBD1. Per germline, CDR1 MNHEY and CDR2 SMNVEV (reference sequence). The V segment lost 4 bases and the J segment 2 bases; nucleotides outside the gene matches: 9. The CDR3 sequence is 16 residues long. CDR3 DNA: TGTGCCAGCAGTTCAATTGGACAGGGAGGGAACTATGGCTACACCTTC. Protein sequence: CASSSIGQGGNYGYTF.

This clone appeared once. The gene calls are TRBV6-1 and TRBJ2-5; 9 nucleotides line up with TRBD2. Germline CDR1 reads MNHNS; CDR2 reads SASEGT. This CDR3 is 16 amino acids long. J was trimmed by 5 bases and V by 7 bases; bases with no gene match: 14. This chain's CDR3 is CASKEAGGRFFETQYF. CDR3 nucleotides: TGTGCCAGCAAGGAAGCGGGGGGTAGGTTTTTCGAGACCCAGTACTTC.

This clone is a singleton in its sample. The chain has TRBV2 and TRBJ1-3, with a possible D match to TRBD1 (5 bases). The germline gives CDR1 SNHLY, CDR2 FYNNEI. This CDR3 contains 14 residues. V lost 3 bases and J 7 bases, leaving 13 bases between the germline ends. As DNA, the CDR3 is TGTGCCAGCAGTGAGGGCAGGGTACGGAACACCATATATTTT. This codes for CASSEGRVRNTIYF.

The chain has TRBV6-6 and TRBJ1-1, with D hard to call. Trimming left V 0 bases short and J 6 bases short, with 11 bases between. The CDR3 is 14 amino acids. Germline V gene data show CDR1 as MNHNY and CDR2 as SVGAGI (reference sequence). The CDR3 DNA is TGTGCCAGCAGTTACTCTGAGGGTTTCGCTGAAGCTTTCTTT. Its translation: CASSYSEGFAEAFF.

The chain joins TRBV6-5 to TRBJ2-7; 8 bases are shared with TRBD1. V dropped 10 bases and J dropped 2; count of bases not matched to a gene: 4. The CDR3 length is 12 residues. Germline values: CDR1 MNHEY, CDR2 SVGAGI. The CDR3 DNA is TGTGCCATAGGACAGGGAGCCTACGAGCAGTACTTC. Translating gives CAIGQGAYEQYF.